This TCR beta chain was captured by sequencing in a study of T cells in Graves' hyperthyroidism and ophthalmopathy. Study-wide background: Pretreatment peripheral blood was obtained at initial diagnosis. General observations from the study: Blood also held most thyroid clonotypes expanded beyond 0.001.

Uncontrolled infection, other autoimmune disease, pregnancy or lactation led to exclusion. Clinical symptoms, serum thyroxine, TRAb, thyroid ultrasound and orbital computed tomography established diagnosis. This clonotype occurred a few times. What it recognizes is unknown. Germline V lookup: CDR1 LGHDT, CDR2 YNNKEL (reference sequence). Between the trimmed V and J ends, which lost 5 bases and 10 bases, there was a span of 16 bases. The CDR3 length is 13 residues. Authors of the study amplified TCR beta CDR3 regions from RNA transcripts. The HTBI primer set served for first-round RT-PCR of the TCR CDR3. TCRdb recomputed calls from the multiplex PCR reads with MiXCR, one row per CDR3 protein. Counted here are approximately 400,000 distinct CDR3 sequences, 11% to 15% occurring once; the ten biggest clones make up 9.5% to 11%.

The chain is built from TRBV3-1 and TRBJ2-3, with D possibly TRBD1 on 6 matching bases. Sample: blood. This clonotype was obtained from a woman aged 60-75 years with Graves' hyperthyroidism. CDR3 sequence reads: CASSASQGRPQYF. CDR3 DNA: TGTGCCAGCAGCGCCTCGCAGGGGCGCCCGCAGTATTTT.